This T cell receptor beta chain was retrieved from a study of vaccination effects on CD4 cells after COVID-19. Germline V gives CDR1 LGHDT, CDR2 YNNKEL (reference sequence). The CDR3 sequence is 16 residues long. Deletions cut 4 bases from V and 0 bases from J, with 12 bases between. On this clone: Its antigen is currently unknown.

Using immunoSEQ multiplex PCR, the repertoire was profiled, and TCRdb retains in-frame clones only, with some absent. The top ten clones hold approximately 3.9% of a sample with under 40,000 clones, approximately 63% of them seen once. Cultured cells yielded isolated CD4+ T cells after 10 days. This TCR was recovered from a human donor who received a COVID-19 vaccine. Sequences were derived from CD4+ T cells from PBMCs cultured without peptide, sampled before COVID-19 vaccination. V usage is TRBV3-1 (or the pseudogene TRBV3-2) and J usage is TRBJ2-2; a possible D gene is TRBD1 (5 bases). The CDR3 region has the DNA TGTGCCAGCAGCCTAACAGGTGGGACGAACACCGGGGAGCTGTTTTTT. It specifies CASSLTGGTNTGELFF.